Presented here are 18 T cell receptor beta chains from one specimen sequenced in a study of T cell responses to AZD1222 COVID-19 vaccine. Assay: immunoSEQ multiplex PCR; the TCRdb copy retains only in-frame clones and omits some. The table includes some 150,000 clones, almost 85% detected once. The source was peripheral blood, collected 28 days after the second dose of the MenACWY control vaccine. Source of these receptors: an adult who received the MenACWY meningococcal vaccine as a control.

The rearrangement joins TRBV7-2 to TRBJ2-5, with a weak D call TRBD1 (6 bases). Trimming cost V 1 base and J 1 base, with 7 bases left between them. CDR3 length: 14 amino acids. Germline loops: CDR1 SGHTA, CDR2 FQGNSA. CDR3 sequence (DNA): TGTGCCAGCAGCTTAGAAGGGGGCCAAGAGACCCAGTACTTC. Translating gives CASSLEGGQETQYF.

The chain recombines TRBV5-1 with TRBJ1-3, with D possibly matching TRBD1 (5 bases). Germline V gene lookup returns CDR1 SGHRS and CDR2 YFSETQ. CDR3 length: 16 residues. Trimming removed 0 bases from V and 3 bases from J, with 13 bases in between. The CDR3 region has the DNA TGCGCCAGCAGCTTGGGGCAGGGTAAAATTGGAAACACCATATATTTT. Translating gives CASSLGQGKIGNTIYF.

The chain has TRBV6-5 and TRBJ1-6; 7 bases fit TRBD1. The CDR3 runs to 13 residues. With 6 bases clipped from V and 8 bases from J, the junction kept 4 bases outside the gene matches. Germline lookup yields CDR1 MNHEY and CDR2 SVGAGI. CDR3 amino acids: CASRGTVDSPLHF. The CDR3 DNA follows: TGTGCCAGCAGGGGGACAGTGGATTCACCCCTCCACTTT.

V is TRBV20-1 and J is TRBJ1-2; 8 bases are shared with TRBD1. This CDR3 comprises 14 residues. Germline-derived CDR1 and CDR2 are DFQATT and SNEGSKA (reference sequence). V lost 3 bases to trimming and J lost 4 bases; unmatched junction nucleotides: 7. CDR3: CSASGQGSGYGYTF. The CDR3, as DNA: TGCAGTGCTAGTGGACAGGGCAGTGGCTATGGCTACACCTTC.

This rearrangement joins TRBV18 to TRBJ1-5, with a tentative D call TRBD1 (5 bases). This CDR3 region has 14 residues. Deletions cut 2 bases from V and 5 bases from J, with 10 bases between. The germline V gene encodes CDR1 KGHSH and CDR2 LQKENI. CDR3 loop: CASSPSGGDQPQHF. The DNA of the CDR3 is TGTGCCAGCTCACCATCGGGGGGGGATCAGCCCCAGCATTTT. The entire variable domain, with the rest obtained from reference TRBV18 and TRBJ1-5, is as follows: NAGVMQNPRHLVRRRGQEARLRCSPMKGHSHVYWYRQLPEEGLKFMVYLQKENIIDESGMPKERFSAEFPKEGPSILRIQQVVRGDSAAYFCASSPSGGDQPQHFGDGTRLSIL.

CDR3 sequence reads: CASSPPGLAGGIGNEQYF. The DNA of the CDR3 is TGTGCCAGCTCACCACCGGGACTAGCGGGAGGTATCGGCAACGAGCAGTACTTC. V gene TRBV18 combines with J gene TRBJ2-7; 15 bases are shared with TRBD2. Germline trimming cut 0 bases from V and 5 bases from J; bases unmatched to any gene: 8. The length of the CDR3 is 18 residues. The germline V gene has CDR1 KGHSH and CDR2 LQKENI.

The chain employs TRBV5-6 and TRBJ1-2; D call uncertain. The V end was cut by 4 bases, the J end by 6 bases, with 16 bases between. The CDR3 contains 14 residues. Germline-derived CDR1 and CDR2 are SGHDT and YYEEEE. The CDR3 DNA reads as TGTGCCAGCAGCCCCCAGGTGAGCACCCATGGCTACACCTTC. This encodes CASSPQVSTHGYTF.

This clone was seen only a few times. V usage is TRBV18 and J usage is TRBJ1-1, with TRBD1 matching over 8 bases. Trimming at V came to 6 bases and at J to 3 bases, leaving 6 bases not matched to a gene. The CDR3 totals 14 residues. Germline CDR1 is KGHSH and CDR2 is LQKENI. The CDR3 region has the DNA TGTGCCAGCTCCCTAACGGACAGGGACACTGAAGCTTTCTTT. It specifies CASSLTDRDTEAFF.

The J gene is TRBJ1-5, the V gene TRBV5-4; D unclear. Trimming shortened V by 0 bases and J by 0 bases, and 7 bases separated the two germline ends. Germline assignment: CDR1 SGHNT and CDR2 YYREEE (reference sequence). The CDR3 runs 15 residues. CDR3 coding DNA: TGTGCCAGCAGCTTGGGAGGAGGTAGCAATCAGCCCCAGCATTTT. It codes for CASSLGGGSNQPQHF.

V and J are TRBV6-5 and TRBJ1-1; D unresolved. From germline, CDR1 is MNHEY and CDR2 SVGAGI. CDR3 length: 14 amino acids. The V end lost 0 bases, the J end lost 10 bases, and 15 bases lay between the germline ends. The CDR3, as DNA: TGTGCCAGCAGTTACTCGGAAGGTACACGGGGAGCTTTCTTT. It is translated as CASSYSEGTRGAFF.

A few counts support this clone. The V call is TRBV5-1, the J call TRBJ2-5; D remains ambiguous. The CDR3 has 14 amino acids. Germline V gene sequence: CDR1 SGHRS, CDR2 YFSETQ. V lost 4 bases and J lost 5, with 15 bases in between. In nucleotides, the CDR3 is TGCGCCAGCAGCCAGGCCCGGAGTAGGGAGACCCAGTACTTC. This translates into CASSQARSRETQYF.

The chain's CDR3 is CAISESRQGYEQFF. Written as DNA, the CDR3 is TGTGCCATCAGTGAGTCTAGACAGGGATATGAGCAGTTCTTC. The V and J genes are TRBV10-3 and TRBJ2-1, with TRBD1 identical over 7 bases. Trimming removed 0 bases from V and 8 bases from J; junction bases left unmatched: 4. This CDR3 comprises 14 residues. The V gene's germline CDR1 is ENHRY and CDR2 SYGVKD.

V gene TRBV14 combines with J gene TRBJ2-7, with D possibly being TRBD1 or TRBD2 (5 bases each). V lost 2 bases to trimming and J lost 4 bases, with 24 bases between them. This CDR3 spans 18 amino acids. CDR1 SGHDN and CDR2 FVKESK come from the germline V gene. CDR3 loop: CASSQIPFGATDVYEQYF. The CDR3 region has the DNA TGTGCCAGCAGCCAAATTCCGTTCGGGGCAACTGATGTATACGAGCAGTACTTC. Full variable domain (outside the CDR3, taken from reference TRBV14 and TRBJ2-7): EAGVTQFPSHSVIEKGQTVTLRCDPISGHDNLYWYRRVMGKEIKFLLHFVKESKQDESGMPNNRFLAERTGGTYSTLKVQPAELEDSGVYFCASSQIPFGATDVYEQYFGPGTRLTVT.

The V and J genes are TRBV28 and TRBJ2-5; D might be TRBD1 or TRBD2, each matching 5 bases. The germline gives CDR1 MDHEN, CDR2 SYDVKM. With 4 bases removed from V and 4 bases from J, the gap between germline ends came to 13 bases. CDR3 length: 14 amino acids. In nucleotides, the CDR3 is TGTGCCAGCAGTTGGGGGACCCTGACAGAGACCCAGTACTTC. Residues: CASSWGTLTETQYF.

V gene TRBV7-2 combines with J gene TRBJ1-3; D is uncertain. CDR3 size: 14 residues. CDR1 and CDR2 (germline): SGHTA, FQGNSA. V was pared by 4 bases and J by 2 bases, with 9 bases between. The CDR3 nucleotides are TGTGCCAGCAGCTCCCCGTGGACTGGAAACACCATATATTTT. Translated: CASSSPWTGNTIYF.

This clone was counted a few times. The chain couples TRBV30 to TRBJ2-7; 8 nucleotides align to TRBD2. CDR1 GTSNPN and CDR2 SVGIG come from the germline V gene (reference sequence). This CDR3 is built from 12 residues. V shed 7 bases and J 1 base; nucleotides not matched to a gene: 3. CDR3 coding DNA: TGTGCCTCTGGGACTAGATCCTACGAGCAGTACTTC. Translated, it gives CASGTRSYEQYF.

The V and J genes are TRBV2 and TRBJ2-1, with a possible D match to TRBD1 (6 bases). Germline assignment: CDR1 SNHLY and CDR2 FYNNEI. The CDR3 totals 14 residues. V was trimmed by 6 bases and J by 8 bases, leaving 17 bases between them. The CDR3 region has the DNA TGTGCCAGCAGACCCGCAACAGGGTTGGATGAGCAGTTCTTC. It is translated as CASRPATGLDEQFF.

V and J are TRBV6-1 and TRBJ2-1; 7 bases are shared with TRBD2. This CDR3 has 14 amino acids. The ends lost 3 bases at V and 1 base at J; junction bases unmatched: 0. CDR1 is MNHNS and CDR2 is SASEGT in the germline V gene. The CDR3 bases are TGTGCCAGCAGTGACGGGAGGTCCTACAATGAGCAGTTCTTC. It is translated as CASSDGRSYNEQFF.